These 2 T cell receptor beta chains share one sample of origin, sequenced in a study of T cell changes during pregnancy in multiple sclerosis. Sequencing was performed with immunoSEQ multiplex PCR; in TCRdb, only in-frame clones are kept and a portion is missing. This repertoire shows about 38,000 clones, more than 90% found once; its top ten account for 12%. The sample consisted of CD8+ T cells from peripheral blood mononuclear cells, taken after pregnancy. These receptors all come from a female donor with multiple sclerosis, enrolled in a pregnancy study.

The chain employs TRBV30 and TRBJ1-1; possibly TRBD1 for D (5 bases). Germline CDR1 and CDR2: GTSNPN and SVGIG (reference sequence). This CDR3 spans 13 amino acids. Trimming pared 1 base from V and 5 bases from J, leaving 11 bases between. Here the CDR3 DNA reads TGTGCCTGGAGTGCAGGACAAGGGACTGAAGCTTTCTTT. Translation: CAWSAGQGTEAFF.

This clone was observed once. The rearrangement uses TRBV4-2 and TRBJ1-6; tentatively, D is TRBD1 (5 bases). V was trimmed by 2 bases and J by 10 bases, leaving 15 bases between them. The CDR3 has 15 residues. Germline-derived CDR1 and CDR2 are LGHNA and YNFKEQ. Written as DNA, the CDR3 is TGTGCCAGCAGCCAACTTGGAGGGAGGGACTCACCCCTCCACTTT. Protein sequence: CASSQLGGRDSPLHF.